These 15 T cell receptor beta chains came from one sample sequenced in a study of T cells in Graves' hyperthyroidism and ophthalmopathy. It was RNA transcripts that yielded the amplified TCR beta CDR3 regions. The HTBI primer set drove a first-round RT-PCR of the TCR CDR3. MiXCR, run by TCRdb on the multiplex PCR reads, gives a single entry per CDR3 protein. The sample holds fewer than 700,000 distinct CDR3 sequences, around 15% seen once. Material for sequencing was blood. The source is a woman aged 30 to 39 with Graves' hyperthyroidism.

The chain carries TRBV30 and TRBJ2-3, with D tentatively TRBD2 (5 bases). Per germline, CDR1 GTSNPN and CDR2 SVGIG (reference sequence). Trimming pared 0 bases from V and 2 bases from J, leaving 9 bases between. The CDR3 loop spans 14 amino acids. The CDR3 loop reads CAWSVQRITDTQYF. The CDR3 coding sequence is TGTGCCTGGAGTGTACAGCGGATCACAGATACGCAGTATTTT.

This clonotype was observed a few times. This sequence joins TRBV10-2 and TRBJ2-3; either TRBD1 or TRBD2 may supply D (5 bases each). This CDR3 has 18 amino acids. Trimming stripped 9 bases from V and 3 bases from J, with 28 bases between. Germline-derived CDR1 and CDR2 are WSHSY and SAAADI. Here the CDR3 reads CASKDGAPLSGWTDTQYF. The CDR3 DNA sequence: TGCGCCAGTAAAGACGGGGCGCCGCTATCGGGGTGGACAGATACGCAGTATTTT.

This clonotype was seen repeatedly, ten times or more. The rearrangement joins TRBV11-1 to TRBJ2-5; TRBD2 is a possible D gene (5 bases). The germline CDR1 and CDR2 sequences are SGHAT and FQDESV (reference sequence). Between the trimmed V and J ends, which lost 2 bases and 5 bases, there was a span of 21 bases. This CDR3 contains 17 residues. The CDR3: CASSLRGNWASRETQYF. DNA of the CDR3: TGTGCCAGCAGCTTAAGAGGGAATTGGGCTAGCCGGGAGACCCAGTACTTC.

This clonotype occurred a few times. CDR3 DNA sequence: TGTGCCAGCAGCTTGGGCGGATGGCAGGGGAAAGATGGCTACACCTTC. Its protein is CASSLGGWQGKDGYTF. This sequence joins TRBV5-8 and TRBJ1-2; a possible D gene is TRBD1 (6 bases). V was trimmed by 0 bases and J by 6 bases, leaving 18 bases between them. The CDR3 has 16 amino acids. Germline-derived CDR1 and CDR2 are SGHTS and YDEGEE.

This clonotype was recorded once. This chain joins TRBV6-1 and TRBJ2-7, with D possibly being TRBD1 (5 bases). In germline, CDR1 is MNHNS, CDR2 SASEGT. Between the trimmed V and J ends, which lost 7 bases and 2 bases, there was a span of 12 bases. This CDR3 has 13 residues. The CDR3 loop is CASNPTGTYEQYF. The DNA for the CDR3 is TGTGCCAGCAATCCTACAGGTACCTACGAGCAGTACTTC.

This clonotype turned up a few times. The V call is TRBV4-1, the J call TRBJ1-6; 9 bases align to TRBD1. This CDR3 contains 14 residues. CDR1 and CDR2 from the germline V gene are MGHRA and YSYEKL. The V segment lost 6 bases and the J segment 10 bases; nucleotides outside the gene matches: 7. CDR3 region: CASREQGARSPLHF. DNA of the CDR3: TGCGCCAGCAGAGAACAGGGGGCGCGATCACCCCTCCACTTT.

This clonotype showed up many times. The chain joins TRBV30 to TRBJ2-3, with a possible D match to TRBD2 (6 bases). This CDR3 contains 14 residues. Germline V lookup: CDR1 GTSNPN, CDR2 SVGIG (reference sequence). V gave up 5 bases and J gave up 0 bases, with 12 bases separating them. CDR3 coding DNA: TGTGCCTGGTCGCCGGGGACTAGCACAGATACGCAGTATTTT. Protein product: CAWSPGTSTDTQYF. Full variable domain (rest looked up from reference TRBV30 and TRBJ2-3): SQTIHQWPATLVQPVGSPLSLECTVEGTSNPNLYWYRQAAGRGLQLLFYSVGIGQISSEVPQNLSASRPQDRQFILSSKKLLLSDSGFYLCAWSPGTSTDTQYFGPGTRLTVL.

Comments on this clonotype: This sequence may be a read error, since a much larger clone differs from it by one base. V is TRBV5-1 and J is TRBJ2-3; TRBD2 matches 9 bases. V lost 0 bases and J lost 1; bases outside the gene matches: 6. The CDR3 is 17 residues long. Germline V CDR1 and CDR2: SGHRS, YFSETQ. DNA of the CDR3: TGCGCCAGCAGCTTGGCGGGACTAGCAGAATGCACAGATACGCAGTATTTT. Translation gives CASSLAGLAECTDTQYF.

This clonotype came up many times. The CDR3: CASSSDGPNEKLFF. The CDR3 DNA sequence: TGTGCCAGCAGTTCGGACGGACCTAATGAAAAACTGTTTTTT. This rearrangement joins TRBV12-3 or TRBV12-4 to TRBJ1-4; D is ambiguous. The CDR3 covers 14 residues. V lost 4 bases to trimming and J lost 3 bases, with 9 bases between them.

The V gene is TRBV10-3, the J gene TRBJ2-1; perhaps TRBD2 as D (6 bases). CDR1 is ENHRY, CDR2 SYGVKD, per germline. The CDR3 loop spans 18 amino acids. Trimming stripped 4 bases from V and 1 base from J, with 20 bases between. CDR3 coding DNA: TGTGCCATCAGTGGTTCGGGGAAAGCGGGTGGATCCTACAATGAGCAGTTCTTC. Its protein product is CAISGSGKAGGSYNEQFF.

This clonotype was observed a handful of times. V usage is TRBV28 and J usage is TRBJ1-6, with D perhaps TRBD1 (5 bases). V shed 5 bases and J shed 13 bases, with 9 bases lying between them. Per the germline V gene, CDR1 is MDHEN and CDR2 is SYDVKM. The CDR3 consists of 11 residues. The CDR3 bases are TGTGCCAGCAGTCCCTGGGGCCCCCTCCACTTT. Residues: CASSPWGPLHF.

This clonotype was counted many times. The J gene is TRBJ2-1, the V gene TRBV5-1; 8 bases match TRBD2. The CDR3 contains 15 residues. Germline V lookup: CDR1 SGHRS, CDR2 YFSETQ. Trimming at V came to 4 bases and at J to 9 bases, leaving 12 bases not matched to a gene. The CDR3 sequence: CASSPRSGTPGEQFF. CDR3 bases: TGCGCCAGCAGCCCCCGTAGCGGGACACCTGGTGAGCAGTTCTTC.

The V and J genes are TRBV29-1 and TRBJ2-1; D unresolved. Looked up from germline, CDR1 is SQVTM and CDR2 is ANQGSEA. Trimming took 4 bases from V and 7 from J, leaving 8 bases between them. The CDR3 extends over 11 amino acids. The CDR3 loop is CSVGMMNEQFF. Written as DNA, the CDR3 is TGCAGCGTTGGAATGATGAATGAGCAGTTCTTC.

This clonotype has a count of ten or more. CDR3 residues: CATSDARDPAYNEQFF. Here the CDR3 DNA reads TGTGCCACCAGTGATGCCCGGGACCCCGCCTACAATGAGCAGTTCTTC. The chain carries TRBV24-1 and TRBJ2-1, with D perhaps TRBD1 or TRBD2 (5 bases each). The CDR3 runs 16 residues. V lost 3 bases to trimming and J lost 2 bases, with 13 bases between them. Germline lookup yields CDR1 KGHDR and CDR2 SFDVKD.

This chain uses TRBV10-3 with TRBJ2-5; 10 bases line up with TRBD2. Unmatched junction bases numbered 2, after V lost 7 bases and J lost 3 bases. This CDR3 has 13 residues. CDR1 is ENHRY and CDR2 is SYGVKD in the germline V gene. As DNA, the CDR3 is TGTGCCATCAAGCTAGCGGGAGAAGAGACCCAGTACTTC. As protein: CAIKLAGEETQYF.